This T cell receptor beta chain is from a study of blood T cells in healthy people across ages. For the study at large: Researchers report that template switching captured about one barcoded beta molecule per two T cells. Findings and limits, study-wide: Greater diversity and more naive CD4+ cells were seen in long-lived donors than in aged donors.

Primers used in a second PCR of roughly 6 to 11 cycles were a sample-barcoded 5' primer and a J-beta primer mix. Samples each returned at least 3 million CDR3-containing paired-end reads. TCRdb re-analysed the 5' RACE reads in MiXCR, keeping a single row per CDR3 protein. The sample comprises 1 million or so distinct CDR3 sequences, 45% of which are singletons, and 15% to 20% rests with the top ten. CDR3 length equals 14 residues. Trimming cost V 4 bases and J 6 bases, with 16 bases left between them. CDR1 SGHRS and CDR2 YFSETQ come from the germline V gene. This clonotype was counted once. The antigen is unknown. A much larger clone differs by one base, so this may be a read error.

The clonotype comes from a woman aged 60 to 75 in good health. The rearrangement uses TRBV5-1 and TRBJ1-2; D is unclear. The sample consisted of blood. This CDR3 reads CASSVEGAWHGYTF. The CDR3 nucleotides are TGCGCCAGCAGCGTGGAAGGTGCATGGCATGGCTACACCTTC.